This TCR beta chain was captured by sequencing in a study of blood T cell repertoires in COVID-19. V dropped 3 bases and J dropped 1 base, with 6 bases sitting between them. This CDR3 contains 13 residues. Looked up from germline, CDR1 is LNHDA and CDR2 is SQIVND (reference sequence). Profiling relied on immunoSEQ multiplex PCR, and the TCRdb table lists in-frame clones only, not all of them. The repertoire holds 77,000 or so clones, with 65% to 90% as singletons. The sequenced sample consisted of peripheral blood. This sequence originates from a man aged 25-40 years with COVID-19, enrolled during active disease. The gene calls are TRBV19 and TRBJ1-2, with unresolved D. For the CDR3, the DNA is TGTGCCAGTAGTATTCGCAGTAACTATGGCTACACCTTC. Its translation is CASSIRSNYGYTF.